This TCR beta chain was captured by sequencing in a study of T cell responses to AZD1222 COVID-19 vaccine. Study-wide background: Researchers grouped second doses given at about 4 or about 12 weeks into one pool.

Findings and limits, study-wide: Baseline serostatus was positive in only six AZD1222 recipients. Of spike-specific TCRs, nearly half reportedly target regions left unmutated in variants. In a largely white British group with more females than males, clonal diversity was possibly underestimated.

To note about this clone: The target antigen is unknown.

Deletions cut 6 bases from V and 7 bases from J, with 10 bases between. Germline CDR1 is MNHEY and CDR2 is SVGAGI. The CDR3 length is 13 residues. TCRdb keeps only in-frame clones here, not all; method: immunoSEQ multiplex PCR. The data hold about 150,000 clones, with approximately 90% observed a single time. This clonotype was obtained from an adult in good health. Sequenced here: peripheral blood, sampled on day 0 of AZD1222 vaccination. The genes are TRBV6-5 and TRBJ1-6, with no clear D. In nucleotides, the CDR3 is TGTGCCAGCAGAGACGGTCGAAATTCACCCCTCCACTTT. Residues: CASRDGRNSPLHF.